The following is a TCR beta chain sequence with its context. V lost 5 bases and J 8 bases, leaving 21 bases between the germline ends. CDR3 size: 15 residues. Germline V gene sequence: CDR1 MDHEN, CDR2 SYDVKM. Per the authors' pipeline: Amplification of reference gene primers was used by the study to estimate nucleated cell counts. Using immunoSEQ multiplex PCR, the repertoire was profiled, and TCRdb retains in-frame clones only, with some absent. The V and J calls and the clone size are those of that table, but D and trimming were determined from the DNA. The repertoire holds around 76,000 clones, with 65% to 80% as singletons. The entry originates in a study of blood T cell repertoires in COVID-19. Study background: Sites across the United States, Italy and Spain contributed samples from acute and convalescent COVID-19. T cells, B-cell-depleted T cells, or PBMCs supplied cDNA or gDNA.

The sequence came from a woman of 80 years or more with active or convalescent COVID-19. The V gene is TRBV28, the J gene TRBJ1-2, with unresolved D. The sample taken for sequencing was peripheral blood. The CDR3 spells CASSRNRDSTTGYTF. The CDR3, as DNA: TGTGCCAGCAGTAGAAACCGGGATTCCACAACGGGCTACACCTTC.